This entry lists 4 T cell receptor beta chains sequenced from one sample in a study of beta chain features in type 1 diabetes. Expressed TCRB transcripts were sequenced, since all the RNA that had been isolated was reverse transcribed. Generated by immunoSEQ multiplex PCR, the TCRdb table keeps only in-frame clones and is missing some. The data show 130,000 to 150,000 clones, 10% seen once. Sequencing was performed on naive CD4+ T cells from blood. These receptors all come from a young man in good health.

This clone was counted at least ten times. This chain links TRBV19 with TRBJ1-2; D not resolved. The germline V and J ends were trimmed by 6 bases and 5 bases, with 4 bases remaining between them. The length of the CDR3 is 10 residues. Germline CDR1 LNHDA, CDR2 SQIVND (reference sequence). CDR3 region: CASSSYGYTF. The CDR3 DNA reads TGTGCCAGTAGCTCTTATGGCTACACCTTC.

This clone was observed a few times. CDR3 nucleotides: TGTGCCAGTAGCGCCGCAGGTCCAGGTGATTATGGCTACACCTTC. Translating gives CASSAAGPGDYGYTF. The chain combines TRBV19 with TRBJ1-2; no reliable D call. CDR3 size: 15 residues. Germline assignment: CDR1 LNHDA and CDR2 SQIVND (reference sequence). Between the trimmed V and J ends, which lost 6 bases and 5 bases, there was a span of 19 bases.

This clone was counted only a few times. J is TRBJ1-5 and V is TRBV4-3; TRBD1 agrees at 10 bases. CDR3 length equals 16 residues. V lost 1 base to trimming and J lost 6 bases; unmatched junction nucleotides: 6. Germline CDR1 reads LGHNA; CDR2 reads YSLEER. This chain's CDR3 is CASSQAATGGVQPQHF. The CDR3 nucleotides read TGCGCCAGCAGCCAAGCTGCGACAGGGGGCGTTCAGCCCCAGCATTTT.

The chain couples TRBV6-4 to TRBJ2-2, with 7 nucleotides matching TRBD1. Per germline, CDR1 MRHNA and CDR2 SNTAGT. This CDR3 is 14 amino acids long. DNA of the CDR3: TGTGCAGACGGACAGGACAATAACACCGGGGAGCTGTTTTTT. This translates into CADGQDNNTGELFF.